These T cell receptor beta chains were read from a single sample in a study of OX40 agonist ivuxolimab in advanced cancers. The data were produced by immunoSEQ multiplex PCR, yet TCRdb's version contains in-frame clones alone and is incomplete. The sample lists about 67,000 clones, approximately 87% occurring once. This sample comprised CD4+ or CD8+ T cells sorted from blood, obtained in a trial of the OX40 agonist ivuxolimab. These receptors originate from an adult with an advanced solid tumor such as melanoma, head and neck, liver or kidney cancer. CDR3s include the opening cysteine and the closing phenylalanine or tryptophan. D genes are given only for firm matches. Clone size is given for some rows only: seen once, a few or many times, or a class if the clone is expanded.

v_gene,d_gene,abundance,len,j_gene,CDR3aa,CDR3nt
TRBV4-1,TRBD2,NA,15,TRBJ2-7,CASSQTGTRVREQYF,TGCGCCAGCAGCCAAACCGGGACTAGAGTTCGCGAGCAGTACTTC
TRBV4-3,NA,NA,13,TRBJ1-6,CASSQDTDSPLHF,TGCGCCAGCAGCCAAGATACTGATTCACCCCTCCACTTT
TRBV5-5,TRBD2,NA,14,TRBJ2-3,CATRPQRGTDTQYF,TGTGCCACCCGCCCACAGCGGGGTACAGATACGCAGTATTTT
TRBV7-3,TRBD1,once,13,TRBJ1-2,CASKATGEGGYTF,TGTGCCAGCAAGGCGACAGGGGAGGGCGGCTACACCTTC
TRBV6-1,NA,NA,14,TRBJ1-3,CASSEFINGGTIYF,TGTGCCAGCAGTGAATTCATCAACGGGGGCACCATATATTTT
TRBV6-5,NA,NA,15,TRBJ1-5,CASSYSMQGSQPQHF,TGTGCCAGCAGTTACTCGATGCAGGGTTCTCAGCCCCAGCATTTT
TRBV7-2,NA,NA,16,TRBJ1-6,CASSLDWGSQARVLHF,TGTGCCAGCAGCTTAGACTGGGGATCTCAAGCTCGAGTCCTCCACTTT
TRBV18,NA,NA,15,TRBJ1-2,CASSPVELVNYGYTF,TGTGCCAGCTCACCGGTTGAATTGGTTAACTATGGCTACACCTTC
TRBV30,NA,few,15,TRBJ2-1,CAWGGEDGRTNEQFF,TGTGCCTGGGGTGGGGAGGACGGACGGACCAATGAGCAGTTCTTC
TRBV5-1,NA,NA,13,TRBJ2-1,CASSLVENNEQFF,TGCGCCAGCAGCTTGGTTGAGAACAATGAGCAGTTCTTC
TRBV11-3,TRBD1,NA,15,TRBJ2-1,CASSWRQGPYNEQFF,TGTGCCAGCAGCTGGAGACAGGGACCGTACAATGAGCAGTTCTTC
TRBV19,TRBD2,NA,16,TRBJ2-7,CASTKDGGGRSYEQYF,TGTGCCAGTACCAAAGATGGGGGCGGGAGGTCCTACGAGCAGTACTTC
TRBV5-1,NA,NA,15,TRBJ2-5,CASSLVGALQETQYF,TGCGCCAGCAGCTTGGTCGGTGCCCTCCAAGAGACCCAGTACTTC
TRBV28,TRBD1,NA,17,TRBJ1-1,CASSLPGQGILNTEAFF,TGTGCCAGCAGTTTACCGGGACAGGGGATACTAAACACTGAAGCTTTCTTT
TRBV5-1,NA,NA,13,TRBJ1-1,CASSLGGDTEAFF,TGCGCCAGCAGCTTGGGTGGCGACACTGAAGCTTTCTTT
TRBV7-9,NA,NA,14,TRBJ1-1,CASSLVELVTEAFF,TGTGCCAGCAGCTTAGTGGAGTTGGTCACTGAAGCTTTCTTT
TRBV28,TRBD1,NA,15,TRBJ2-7,CASSYRDRVTYEQYF,TGTGCCAGCAGTTACCGGGACAGGGTTACCTACGAGCAGTACTTC
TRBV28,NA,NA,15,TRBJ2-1,CASGVRGSSYNEQFF,TGTGCCAGCGGCGTAAGGGGGAGCTCCTACAATGAGCAGTTCTTC
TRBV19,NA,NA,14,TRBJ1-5,CASSNTGANQPQHF,TGTGCCAGTAGTAACACAGGTGCAAATCAGCCCCAGCATTTT
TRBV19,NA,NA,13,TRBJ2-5,CASSMGVQETQYF,TGTGCCAGTAGTATGGGGGTCCAAGAGACCCAGTACTTC
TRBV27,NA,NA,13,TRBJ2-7,CASSLRGGYEQYF,TGTGCCAGCAGTTTAAGGGGGGGATACGAGCAGTACTTC
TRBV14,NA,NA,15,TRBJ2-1,CASSQEGLTYNEQFF,TGTGCCAGCAGCCAAGAGGGACTGACCTACAATGAGCAGTTCTTC
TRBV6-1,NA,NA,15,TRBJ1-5,CASSAPGGANQPQHF,TGTGCCAGCAGTGCCCCGGGTGGGGCCAATCAGCCCCAGCATTTT
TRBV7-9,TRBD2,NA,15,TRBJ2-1,CASSLGLADYNEQFF,TGTGCCAGCAGCTTAGGACTAGCGGACTACAATGAGCAGTTCTTC
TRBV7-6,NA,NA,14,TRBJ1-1,CASSFGGLNTEAFF,TGTGCCAGCAGCTTTGGGGGGCTGAACACTGAAGCTTTCTTT
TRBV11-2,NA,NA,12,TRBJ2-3,CASSLDTDTQYF,TGTGCCAGCAGCTTAGACACAGATACGCAGTATTTT
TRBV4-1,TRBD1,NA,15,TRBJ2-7,CASSQEVTGGSEQYF,TGCGCCAGCAGCCAAGAAGTGACAGGGGGCAGCGAGCAGTACTTC
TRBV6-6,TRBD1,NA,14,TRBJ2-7,CASCEWDSSYEQYF,TGTGCCAGCTGCGAGTGGGACAGCTCCTACGAGCAGTACTTC
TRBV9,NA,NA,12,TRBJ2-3,CASSVAADTQYF,TGTGCCAGCAGCGTAGCGGCAGATACGCAGTATTTT
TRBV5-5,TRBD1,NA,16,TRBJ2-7,CASSWRTGLRSYEQYF,TGTGCCAGCAGCTGGAGGACAGGGCTCCGCTCCTACGAGCAGTACTTC
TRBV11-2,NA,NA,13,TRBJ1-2,CASSLGTVYGYTF,TGTGCCAGCAGCTTAGGAACAGTCTATGGCTACACCTTC
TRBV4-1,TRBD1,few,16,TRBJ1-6,CASSQWTGAGGSPLHF,TGCGCCAGCAGCCAGTGGACAGGGGCCGGGGGTTCACCCCTCCACTTT
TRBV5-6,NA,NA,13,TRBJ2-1,CASRLWSGEEQFF,TGTGCCAGCAGGTTATGGTCGGGAGAGGAGCAGTTCTTC
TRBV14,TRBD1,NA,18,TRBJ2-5,CASSQKNSPGQRQETQYF,TGTGCCAGCAGCCAAAAGAATTCCCCGGGACAGAGACAAGAGACCCAGTACTTC
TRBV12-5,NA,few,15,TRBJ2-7,CASGLVLGAHHEQYF,TGTGCTAGTGGTTTGGTACTAGGGGCTCACCACGAGCAGTACTTC
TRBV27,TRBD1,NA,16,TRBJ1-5,CASRAETGTGEQPQHF,TGTGCCAGCAGAGCAGAAACCGGGACAGGTGAACAGCCCCAGCATTTT
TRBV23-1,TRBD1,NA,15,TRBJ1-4,CASSQSDRGRRKLFF,TGCGCCAGCAGTCAATCCGACAGGGGGCGGCGAAAACTGTTTTTT
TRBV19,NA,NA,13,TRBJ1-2,CASSISVADGYTF,TGTGCCAGTAGTATCAGTGTGGCTGATGGCTACACCTTC
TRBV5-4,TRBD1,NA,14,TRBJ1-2,CASSDVTGRDGYTF,TGTGCCAGCAGCGATGTGACAGGGAGGGACGGCTACACCTTC
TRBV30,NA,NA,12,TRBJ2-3,CAWSSPADTQYF,TGTGCCTGGAGTTCTCCGGCAGATACGCAGTATTTT
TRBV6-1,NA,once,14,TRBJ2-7,CASTLGGGNYEQYF,TGTGCCAGCACCCTGGGAGGGGGCAACTACGAGCAGTACTTC
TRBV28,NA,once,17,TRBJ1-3,CASSLIRRGSSGNTIYF,TGTGCCAGCAGTTTAATCCGCAGGGGCAGCTCTGGAAACACCATATATTTT
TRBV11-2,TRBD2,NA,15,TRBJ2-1,CASRRLAGGNNEQFF,TGTGCCAGCAGACGACTAGCGGGAGGAAACAATGAGCAGTTCTTC
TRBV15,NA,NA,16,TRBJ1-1,CATSSGLVVLNTEAFF,TGTGCCACCAGCAGCGGGCTAGTAGTCCTTAACACTGAAGCTTTCTTT
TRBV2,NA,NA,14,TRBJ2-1,CASSVEHSYNEQFF,TGTGCCAGCAGTGTGGAGCACTCCTACAATGAGCAGTTCTTC
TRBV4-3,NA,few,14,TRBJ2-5,CASSQVHSRETQYF,TGCGCCAGCAGCCAAGTTCACAGCCGGGAGACCCAGTACTTC
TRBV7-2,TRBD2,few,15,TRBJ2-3,CASSPRGGLLDTQYF,TGTGCCAGCAGCCCACGGGGGGGTCTCTTGGATACGCAGTATTTT
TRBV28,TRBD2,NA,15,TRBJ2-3,CASSSGLAVADTQYF,TGTGCCAGCAGTTCCGGACTAGCGGTCGCAGATACGCAGTATTTT
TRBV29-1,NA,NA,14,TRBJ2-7,CSVAGTYDSYEQYF,TGCAGCGTAGCCGGGACATATGATAGCTACGAGCAGTACTTC
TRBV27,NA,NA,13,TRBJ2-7,CASSLRGGYEQYF,TGTGCCAGCAGTTTAAGGGGGGGATACGAGCAGTACTTC
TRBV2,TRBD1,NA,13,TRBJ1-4,CASNRQGREKLFF,TGTGCCAGTAACCGACAGGGAAGGGAAAAACTGTTTTTT
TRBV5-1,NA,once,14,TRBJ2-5,CASSLAQVGGNQYF,TGCGCCAGCAGCTTGGCGCAGGTGGGGGGAAACCAGTACTTC
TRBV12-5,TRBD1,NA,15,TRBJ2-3,CASGSGQGFQDTQYF,TGTGCTAGTGGTTCCGGACAGGGGTTTCAGGATACGCAGTATTTT